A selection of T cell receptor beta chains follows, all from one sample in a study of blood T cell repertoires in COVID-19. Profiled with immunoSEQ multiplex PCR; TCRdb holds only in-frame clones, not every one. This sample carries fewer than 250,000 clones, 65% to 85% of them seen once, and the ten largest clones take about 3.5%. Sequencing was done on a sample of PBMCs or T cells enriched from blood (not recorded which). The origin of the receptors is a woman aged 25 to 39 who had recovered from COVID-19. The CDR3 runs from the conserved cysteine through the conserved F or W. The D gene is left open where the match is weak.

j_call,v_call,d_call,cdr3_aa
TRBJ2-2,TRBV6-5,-,CASSPPPTGELFF
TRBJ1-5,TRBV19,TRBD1,CASSIETGALNQPQHF
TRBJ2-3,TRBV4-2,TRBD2,CASSQGEGSTSTDTQYF
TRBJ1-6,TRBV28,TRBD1,CASRYRDRSNSPLHF
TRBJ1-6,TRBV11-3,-,CASSLGRGNNSPLHF
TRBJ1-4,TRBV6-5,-,CASSADSANEKLFF
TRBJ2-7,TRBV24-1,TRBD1,CATSAPGQSYEQYF
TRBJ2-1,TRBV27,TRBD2,CAISQNRGGLYNEQFF
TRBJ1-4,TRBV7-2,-,CASSFRGAQEKLFF
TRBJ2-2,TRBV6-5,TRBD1,CASSPTGTNTGELFF
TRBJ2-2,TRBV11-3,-,CASSLTGVLNTGELFF
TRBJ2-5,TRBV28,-,CASSLRTDMNQETQYF
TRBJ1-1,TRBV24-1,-,CATASGSTEAFF
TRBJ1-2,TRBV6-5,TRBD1,CASSLDRVWDGYTF
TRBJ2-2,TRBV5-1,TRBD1,CASSQTTGGDTGELFF
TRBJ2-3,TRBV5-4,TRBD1,CASSQDRGSTDTQYF
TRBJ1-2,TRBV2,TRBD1,CASSAWTGDGYTF
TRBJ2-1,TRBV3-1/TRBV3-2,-,CASSQARSVQGEQFF
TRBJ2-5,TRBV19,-,CASSSLETQYF
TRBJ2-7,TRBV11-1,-,CASSLGEFYEQYF
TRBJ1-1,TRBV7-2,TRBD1,CASTTIQGRSEAFF
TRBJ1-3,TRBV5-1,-,CASSQGGVNSGNTIYF
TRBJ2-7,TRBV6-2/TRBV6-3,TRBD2,CASSWPGGRTDEQYF
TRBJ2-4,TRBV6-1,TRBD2,CASSGPTSGRSDIQYF
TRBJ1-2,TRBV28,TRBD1,CASSTPGQGALSLYGYTF
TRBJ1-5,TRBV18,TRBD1,CASSPGQDQPQHF
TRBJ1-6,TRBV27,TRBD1,CASSLGTGDSPLHF
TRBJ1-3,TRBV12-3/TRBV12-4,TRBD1,CASTGTGGNTIYF